Each of the 25 T cell receptor beta chains below was sequenced from the same sample in a study of T cells in Graves' hyperthyroidism and ophthalmopathy. The TCR beta CDR3 regions underwent amplification using RNA transcripts as the source. Carried out on the TCR CDR3, a first-round RT-PCR used the HTBI primer set. TCRdb reprocessed the multiplex PCR reads with MiXCR, giving one entry per CDR3 protein. The repertoire holds around 620,000 distinct CDR3 sequences, about 45% seen once, with 15% to 20% in the top ten. Sequences were obtained from peripheral blood or thyroid tissue (not recorded which). These receptors came from an adult woman with Graves' disease, either hyperthyroidism or ophthalmopathy (not recorded which).

This clonotype has ten or more counts. The chain joins TRBV6-6 to TRBJ2-2, with 11 bases matching TRBD1. V lost 5 bases and J lost 5; bases outside the gene matches: 1. Germline CDR1 is MNHNY and CDR2 is SVGAGI (reference sequence). The CDR3 is made up of 14 amino acids. The CDR3 reads CASSGTGGTGELFF. CDR3 nucleotides: TGTGCCAGCAGTGGGACAGGGGGGACCGGGGAGCTGTTTTTT.

This clonotype occurred a few times. A much larger clone is a single base away; this may be a read error. V is TRBV24-1 and J is TRBJ2-1; D possibly corresponds to TRBD1 (6 bases). Germline V gene data show CDR1 as KGHDR and CDR2 as SFDVKD. Trimming shortened V by 3 bases and J by 10 bases, and 18 bases separated the two germline ends. This CDR3 has 15 residues. In nucleotides, the CDR3 is TGTGCCACCAGTGATGAACGGGGCAGGGGAGTGGAGCAGTTCTTC. Protein sequence: CATSDERGRGVEQFF.

This clonotype was detected ten times or more. The chain links TRBV9 to TRBJ2-7; the D gene is possibly TRBD1 (6 bases). The V end was cut by 4 bases, the J end by 5 bases, with 19 bases between. The CDR3 covers 15 residues. Germline V gives CDR1 SGDLS, CDR2 YYNGEE. The CDR3, as DNA: TGTGCCAGCAGCTTCTCGGACGAGGGGGTACACGAGCAGTACTTC. Translated, it gives CASSFSDEGVHEQYF.

This clonotype was detected ten times or more. This rearrangement joins TRBV15 to TRBJ1-3; TRBD1 agrees at 7 bases. Per the germline V gene, CDR1 is LNHNV and CDR2 is YYDKDF (reference sequence). With V trimmed by 10 bases and J by 4 bases, 10 bases remained unmatched. CDR3 length: 14 residues. The CDR3 region is CAMSDREAGNTIYF. In DNA, the CDR3 is TGTGCCATGTCAGACAGGGAGGCCGGAAACACCATATATTTT.

This clonotype was found many times. The rearrangement joins TRBV19 to TRBJ1-2; D is ambiguous. The CDR3 is 12 amino acids. CDR1 is LNHDA and CDR2 is SQIVND in the germline V gene (reference sequence). V dropped 6 bases and J dropped 2 bases, with 7 bases sitting between them. The CDR3 DNA reads as TGTGCCAGTAGCCAACTCAACTATGGCTACACCTTC. It translates to CASSQLNYGYTF.

This clonotype was seen ten or more times. One junction end disagrees with the germline gene, perhaps due to a read error. This chain connects TRBV12-3 or TRBV12-4 to TRBJ2-7, with 11 bases that match TRBD2. This CDR3 has 15 amino acids. The CDR3 nucleotides read TGTGCCAGCAGTCTAGCGGGAGGTGAAGCCTACGAGCAGTACTTC. Translated, it gives CASSLAGGEAYEQYF.

In DNA form, the CDR3 reads TGTGCCAGCAGCCCTAGCGGCAATGAGCAGTTCTTC. Its protein product is CASSPSGNEQFF. This rearrangement joins TRBV7-9 to TRBJ2-1, with 7 bases fitting TRBD2. Trimming took 5 bases from V and 6 from J; bases not matched to a gene: 1. The CDR3 is 12 amino acids. CDR1 is SEHNR and CDR2 is FQNEAQ in the germline V gene (reference sequence).

The chain combines TRBV7-9 with TRBJ1-6; a weak D match, TRBD1 (5 bases). Looked up from germline, CDR1 is SEHNR and CDR2 is FQNEAQ (reference sequence). V lost 1 base and J 9 bases, leaving 19 bases between the germline ends. This CDR3 has 17 amino acids. The CDR3: CASSLGEGTLSGSPLHF. The CDR3 DNA reads TGTGCCAGCAGCTTAGGAGAAGGGACCCTAAGCGGTTCACCCCTCCACTTT.

This clonotype was observed many times. The chain is built from TRBV13 and TRBJ1-3; D is ambiguous. This CDR3 region has 14 residues. Between the trimmed V and J ends, which lost 5 bases and 0 bases, there was a span of 8 bases. CDR1 and CDR2 from the germline V gene are PRHDT and FYEKMQ (reference sequence). CDR3 sequence (DNA): TGTGCCAGCAGCAGCCAGAGCTCTGGAAACACCATATATTTT. Translated: CASSSQSSGNTIYF.

In its sample, this clonotype was seen a few times. The chain uses TRBV20-1 and TRBJ1-1; D call uncertain. Germline V gene lookup returns CDR1 DFQATT and CDR2 SNEGSKA (reference sequence). The CDR3 loop spans 14 amino acids. V gave up 6 bases and J gave up 4 bases, with 18 bases separating them. The CDR3 DNA sequence: TGCAGTGCCTGGAGCCGCGAGCTAGGCACTGAAGCTTTCTTT. Encoded protein: CSAWSRELGTEAFF.

This clonotype was counted ten times or more. The chain is built from TRBV20-1 and TRBJ1-5; D might be TRBD1 (6 bases). Deletions cut 5 bases from V and 6 bases from J, with 23 bases between. This CDR3 comprises 16 residues. CDR1 and CDR2 (germline): DFQATT, SNEGSKA (reference sequence). In DNA, the CDR3 is TGCAGTGCTCCGTGTCAAACTGGACAGTGTTCTCAGCCCCAGCATTTT. Amino acids: CSAPCQTGQCSQPQHF.

The V gene is TRBV24-1, the J gene TRBJ2-1; 9 positions agree with TRBD1. The CDR3 runs 12 residues. The germline CDR1 and CDR2 sequences are KGHDR and SFDVKD. V trimming: 2 bases; J trimming: 13 bases; junction bases outside the gene matches: 2. DNA of the CDR3: TGTGCCACCAGTGATTGGGACAGGGAACAGTTCTTC. This codes for CATSDWDREQFF.

This sequence joins TRBV7-9 and TRBJ1-1, with D possibly being TRBD1 (5 bases). The ends were cut back, 0 bases at V and 3 bases at J, with 8 bases in the middle. This CDR3 region has 14 residues. CDR1 and CDR2 from the germline V gene are SEHNR and FQNEAQ (reference sequence). The CDR3 sequence is CASSLAQDHTEAFF. The CDR3 DNA sequence: TGTGCCAGCAGCTTAGCACAGGACCACACTGAAGCTTTCTTT.

This clonotype has ten or more counts. The gene calls are TRBV19 and TRBJ2-7; tentatively, D is TRBD2 (6 bases). Germline lookup yields CDR1 LNHDA and CDR2 SQIVND (reference sequence). The CDR3 sequence is 16 residues long. The V end lost 5 bases, the J end lost 1 base, and 18 bases lay between the germline ends. CDR3 DNA sequence: TGTGCCAGTAGTTCCGTTACCGGGACTTATTCCTACGAGCAGTACTTC. Amino acid sequence: CASSSVTGTYSYEQYF.

This clonotype was observed a handful of times. The chain joins TRBV27 to TRBJ2-2, with D hard to call. V dropped 6 bases and J dropped 8 bases, with 7 bases sitting between them. Germline V gene data show CDR1 as MNHEY and CDR2 as SMNVEV (reference sequence). The CDR3 sequence is 11 residues long. The CDR3 protein is CASRLAGELFF. The CDR3 DNA is TGTGCCAGCAGATTGGCGGGGGAGCTGTTTTTT.

This clonotype turned up a few times. This chain joins TRBV25-1 and TRBJ2-7; no definite D call. V was trimmed by 1 base and J by 3 bases, leaving 16 bases between them. Germline V CDR1 and CDR2: MGHDK, SYGVNS. The CDR3 runs to 16 residues. Here the CDR3 reads CASSESLVGYGYEQYF. Here the CDR3 DNA reads TGTGCCAGCAGTGAATCTTTAGTAGGTTACGGCTACGAGCAGTACTTC.

In this sample, this clonotype turned up a few times. The gene calls are TRBV29-1 and TRBJ2-2; D may be TRBD2 (6 bases). Germline loops: CDR1 SQVTM, CDR2 ANQGSEA. CDR3 length equals 13 residues. The ends were cut back, 8 bases at V and 4 bases at J, with 14 bases in the middle. CDR3 region: CSLRPGGTGELFF. CDR3 bases: TGCAGCTTACGACCCGGGGGCACCGGGGAGCTGTTTTTT.

This chain links TRBV7-2 with TRBJ1-2; the D gene is possibly TRBD1 (5 bases). CDR3 size: 13 residues. Trimming removed 7 bases at V and 4 bases at J, with 13 bases between. Germline CDR1 reads SGHTA; CDR2 reads FQGNSA. The CDR3 bases are TGTGCCAGCAACCTACCCGGGACCTATGGCTACACCTTC. This translates into CASNLPGTYGYTF.

The chain is built from TRBV28 and TRBJ2-7; D is unclear. The CDR3 runs 15 residues. Germline V gives CDR1 MDHEN, CDR2 SYDVKM. Trimming left V 3 bases short and J 3 bases short, with 15 bases between. CDR3 nucleotides: TGTGCCAGCAGTTTCGGGCCGCCCGCAGTCTACGAGCAGTACTTC. It translates to CASSFGPPAVYEQYF.

V and J are TRBV24-1 and TRBJ2-3; TRBD2 matches at 9 bases. V shed 1 base and J 5 bases; nucleotides not matched to a gene: 6. The CDR3 has 16 amino acids. Germline values: CDR1 KGHDR, CDR2 SFDVKD. In DNA, the CDR3 is TGTGCCACCAGTGATTTTCGGACTAGCGCGATAGATACGCAGTATTTT. Residues: CATSDFRTSAIDTQYF.

This clonotype was observed many times. The CDR3 DNA is TGCAGTGCTAAACGTCCGTGGCAGGGTGGCGAACAGCCCCAGCATTTT. It encodes CSAKRPWQGGEQPQHF. The genes are TRBV20-1 and TRBJ1-5; D might be TRBD1 (5 bases). V lost 4 bases and J 7 bases, leaving 23 bases between the germline ends. The V gene's germline CDR1 is DFQATT and CDR2 SNEGSKA (reference sequence). CDR3 length: 16 amino acids.

The table lists this clonotype with a few counts. The V gene is TRBV15, the J gene TRBJ2-6; 7 bases line up with TRBD1. The V gene's germline CDR1 is LNHNV and CDR2 YYDKDF (reference sequence). The CDR3 covers 17 residues. V was clipped by 0 bases and J by 2 bases; unmatched bases: 4. In nucleotides, the CDR3 is TGTGCCACCAGCAGAGATGAGGGGGCGGCTGGGGCCAACGTCCTGACTTTC. It codes for CATSRDEGAAGANVLTF.

In the case of this clonotype: Relative to the germline gene, one junction end is altered; a read error may explain this. The rearrangement joins TRBV27 to TRBJ1-1; no clear D. CDR1 and CDR2 (germline): MNHEY, SMNVEV (reference sequence). The CDR3 loop spans 8 amino acids. The CDR3 region has the DNA TGTGCCAGCAGTTCCCGCCCATTT. It yields the protein CASSSRPF.

The CDR3: CATSTRTSSTDTQYF. The CDR3 coding sequence is TGTGCCACCAGCACCCGGACTTCTAGCACAGATACGCAGTATTTT. This chain links TRBV15 with TRBJ2-3; D is perhaps TRBD2 (5 bases). The germline CDR1 and CDR2 sequences are LNHNV and YYDKDF (reference sequence). The length of the CDR3 is 15 residues. V was shortened by 4 bases and J by 0 bases, with 11 bases between the two germline ends.

Ten or more counts support this clonotype. The genes are TRBV15 and TRBJ2-3, with D hard to call. Deletions cut 1 base from V and 0 bases from J, with 11 bases between. Germline V gene data show CDR1 as LNHNV and CDR2 as YYDKDF (reference sequence). The CDR3 runs 16 residues. The CDR3 loop is CATSRGVLPSTDTQYF. CDR3 DNA: TGTGCCACCAGCAGAGGGGTGTTGCCTAGCACAGATACGCAGTATTTT.